The 24 T cell receptor beta chains in this list originate from one sample, sequenced in a study of blood T cell repertoires in COVID-19. The method was immunoSEQ multiplex PCR; TCRdb's version includes in-frame clones alone and lacks a portion of them. The sample yields approximately 77,000 clones, approximately 90% seen once. The sample was peripheral blood. The source is a man aged 50-60 years with active COVID-19.

J is TRBJ1-5 and V is TRBV19, with D hard to call. The V end lost 5 bases, the J end lost 2 bases, and 7 bases lay between the germline ends. CDR3 length equals 13 residues. Germline CDR1 reads LNHDA; CDR2 reads SQIVND (reference sequence). The CDR3 DNA is TGTGCCAGTAGTCTCCGCGGCAATCAGCCCCAGCATTTT. Translating it yields CASSLRGNQPQHF.

The J gene is TRBJ2-2, the V gene TRBV7-3; possibly TRBD2 for D (6 bases). CDR1 is SGHTA and CDR2 is FQGTGA in the germline V gene. V gave up 5 bases and J gave up 1 base, with 14 bases separating them. The CDR3 covers 16 residues. The CDR3 nucleotides are TGTGCCAGCAGCCCAGGGAGGCCCCAGAACACCGGGGAGCTGTTTTTT. Its translation is CASSPGRPQNTGELFF.

The J gene is TRBJ1-3, the V gene TRBV6-2 or TRBV6-3; 10 nucleotides agree with TRBD1. The CDR3 runs to 16 residues. CDR1 MNHEY and CDR2 SVGEGT come from the germline V gene. V was clipped by 7 bases and J by 2 bases; unmatched bases: 8. Here the CDR3 reads CASTPRTGGPGNTIYF. The CDR3 DNA follows: TGTGCCAGCACCCCACGGACAGGGGGACCTGGAAACACCATATATTTT.

The chain joins TRBV5-5 to TRBJ1-5; TRBD1 might be the D (6 bases). The CDR3 spans 15 residues. With 5 bases removed from V and 0 bases from J, the gap between germline ends came to 12 bases. Germline-derived CDR1 and CDR2 are SGHKS and YYEKEE (reference sequence). The CDR3 loop reads CASSWTVYSNQPQHF. The CDR3 DNA reads TGTGCCAGCAGTTGGACAGTTTATAGCAATCAGCCCCAGCATTTT.

The V gene is TRBV6-2 or TRBV6-3, the J gene TRBJ2-3; 10 bases map to TRBD2. Trimming took 2 bases from V and 5 from J; bases not matched to a gene: 4. The CDR3 runs 15 residues. Germline loops: CDR1 MNHEY, CDR2 SVGEGT. The CDR3 DNA follows: TGTGCCAGCAGTTACAGCGGGGGGGTTGGAGATACGCAGTATTTT. Translated: CASSYSGGVGDTQYF.

This rearrangement joins TRBV7-2 to TRBJ2-4; the D is unclear. Trimming cost V 1 base and J 6 bases, with 7 bases left between them. The CDR3 is made up of 13 amino acids. The germline V gene encodes CDR1 SGHTA and CDR2 FQGNSA. CDR3 sequence reads: CASSLVGLNIQYF. In DNA form, the CDR3 reads TGTGCCAGCAGCTTAGTTGGCCTAAACATTCAGTACTTC.

The chain is built from TRBV27 and TRBJ2-3; 9 nucleotides agree with TRBD2. Germline CDR1 and CDR2: MNHEY and SMNVEV (reference sequence). V lost 1 base to trimming and J lost 8 bases; unmatched junction nucleotides: 13. This CDR3 is 17 amino acids long. The CDR3 region has the DNA TGTGCCAGCAGTTTATTCGGCTCGACTAGCGGCGACGCTACGCAGTATTTT. Protein: CASSLFGSTSGDATQYF.

The chain carries TRBV28 and TRBJ2-3; perhaps TRBD2 as D (6 bases). CDR3 length equals 14 residues. V lost 7 bases and J 5 bases, leaving 16 bases between the germline ends. Germline CDR1 MDHEN, CDR2 SYDVKM. As DNA, the CDR3 is TGTGCCAGCAACGGTCAAGGCGGGAAAGATACGCAGTATTTT. This translates into CASNGQGGKDTQYF.

V is TRBV5-4 and J is TRBJ1-2; 9 bases align to TRBD1. Germline trimming cut 4 bases from V and 8 bases from J; bases unmatched to any gene: 6. The CDR3 loop spans 13 amino acids. Germline lookup yields CDR1 SGHNT and CDR2 YYREEE (reference sequence). The CDR3: CASSPTGGNGYTF. CDR3 in DNA: TGTGCCAGCAGCCCGACAGGGGGAAACGGCTACACCTTC.

This clone was detected once. V is TRBV12-3 or TRBV12-4 and J is TRBJ2-1; 9 bases agree with TRBD2. This CDR3 has 12 residues. V lost 10 bases, J lost 7 bases, and 5 bases stayed unmatched. This chain's CDR3 is CATRTSVNEQFF. In DNA form, the CDR3 reads TGTGCCACCAGGACTAGCGTTAATGAGCAGTTCTTC.

Only a few counts were recorded for this clone. This sequence joins TRBV19 and TRBJ1-5; D is unclear. The CDR3 is 16 amino acids. With 0 bases removed from V and 7 bases from J, the gap between germline ends came to 16 bases. Germline CDR1 is LNHDA and CDR2 is SQIVND (reference sequence). The CDR3 protein is CASSIEGDTSRQPQHF. CDR3 coding DNA: TGTGCCAGTAGTATAGAAGGCGACACTTCACGCCAGCCCCAGCATTTT.

The table lists this clone with a count of one. The chain has TRBV3-1 (or the pseudogene TRBV3-2) and TRBJ2-1; 12 positions agree with TRBD2. The germline V gene has CDR1 LGHDT and CDR2 YNNKEL (reference sequence). The CDR3 is made up of 15 amino acids. Trimming took 4 bases from V and 7 from J; bases not matched to a gene: 5. The CDR3 region is CASSRRTSGTNEQFF. CDR3 DNA: TGTGCCAGCAGCCGGAGGACTAGCGGGACAAATGAGCAGTTCTTC.

This chain links TRBV11-3 with TRBJ2-5, with a weak D call TRBD2 (7 bases). Germline V CDR1 and CDR2: SGHNT, YENEEA. This CDR3 spans 15 amino acids. The V end was cut by 5 bases, the J end by 4 bases, with 17 bases between. CDR3 coding DNA: TGTGCCAGCAGCCAAGGTCAAGGGGGGGGAGAGACCCAGTACTTC. It yields the protein CASSQGQGGGETQYF.

The rearrangement links TRBV30 to TRBJ2-5; D is perhaps TRBD2 (7 bases). The V and J ends lost 0 bases and 5 bases respectively, with 16 bases between them. The CDR3 is 15 residues long. In germline, CDR1 is GTSNPN, CDR2 SVGIG (reference sequence). CDR3 DNA sequence: TGTGCCTGGAGTGTACGTCGGGGGGCCGCTGAGACCCAGTACTTC. This encodes CAWSVRRGAAETQYF.

This clone was observed a handful of times. The rearrangement uses TRBV19 and TRBJ1-1, with 9 bases that match TRBD1. CDR1 and CDR2 (germline): LNHDA, SQIVND (reference sequence). The CDR3 covers 17 residues. Losses at the gene ends were 7 bases for V and 2 bases for J; bases not matched to a gene: 14. CDR3 sequence: CASTPRQGGLFNTEAFF. Here the CDR3 DNA reads TGTGCCAGTACGCCCCGACAGGGGGGATTGTTCAACACTGAAGCTTTCTTT.

The chain recombines TRBV9 with TRBJ2-3; 7 bases fit TRBD1. The CDR3 has 15 residues. The germline CDR1 and CDR2 sequences are SGDLS and YYNGEE. The junction had 6 bases not matched to a gene; V was cut back by 4 bases and J by 1 base. CDR3 in amino acids: CASSIRDSRTDTQYF. CDR3 coding DNA: TGTGCCAGCAGCATCCGGGACAGCCGCACAGATACGCAGTATTTT.

V gene TRBV6-5 combines with J gene TRBJ2-3, with D possibly TRBD1 on 7 matching bases. V lost 6 bases, J lost 1 base, and 14 bases lay in between. The CDR3 has 15 amino acids. Germline values: CDR1 MNHEY, CDR2 SVGAGI. The CDR3 sequence: CASRISRGGTDTQYF. CDR3 bases: TGTGCCAGCAGGATTAGCAGGGGGGGCACAGATACGCAGTATTTT.

The chain joins TRBV6-4 to TRBJ2-2; 11 bases fit TRBD1. Germline values: CDR1 MRHNA, CDR2 SNTAGT. The CDR3 has 16 residues. V lost 3 bases to trimming and J lost 7 bases; unmatched junction nucleotides: 7. The CDR3 spells CASSERDRGFGGELFF. CDR3 bases: TGTGCCAGCAGTGAAAGGGACAGGGGGTTCGGCGGGGAGCTGTTTTTT.

This clone was recorded once. V is TRBV28 and J is TRBJ1-5; D gene uncertain. This CDR3 region has 13 residues. CDR1 MDHEN and CDR2 SYDVKM come from the germline V gene. Trimming cost V 6 bases and J 0 bases, with 6 bases left between them. Here the CDR3 reads CASRSPSNQPQHF. Written as DNA, the CDR3 is TGTGCCAGCAGATCTCCTAGCAATCAGCCCCAGCATTTT.

This chain links TRBV2 with TRBJ1-4, with D unclear. V was cut by 2 bases and J by 5 bases, with 9 bases left in between. This CDR3 is built from 14 residues. Germline V lookup: CDR1 SNHLY, CDR2 FYNNEI. The CDR3 bases are TGTGCCAGCAGTGAAAACAGCCAGAATGAAAAACTGTTTTTT. This codes for CASSENSQNEKLFF.

V is TRBV19 and J is TRBJ2-2, with a tentative D call TRBD2 (5 bases). Germline values: CDR1 LNHDA, CDR2 SQIVND (reference sequence). The CDR3 spans 14 residues. V was trimmed by 3 bases and J by 6 bases, leaving 11 bases between them. The CDR3 DNA reads TGTGCCAGTAGTATGTCGGGGTTGGCCGGGGAGCTGTTTTTT. Translation gives CASSMSGLAGELFF. The full variable domain, completed using reference TRBV19 and TRBJ2-2, is DGGITQSPKYLFRKEGQNVTLSCEQNLNHDAMYWYRQDPGQGLRLIYYSQIVNDFQKGDIAEGYSVSREKKESFPLTVTSAQKNPTAFYLCASSMSGLAGELFFGEGSRLTVL.

This clone was detected a few times. V gene TRBV7-9 combines with J gene TRBJ1-6; no reliable D call. The CDR3 is 14 amino acids. Germline V gene data show CDR1 as SEHNR and CDR2 as FQNEAQ (reference sequence). Trimming took 2 bases from V and 1 from J, leaving 3 bases between them. In DNA, the CDR3 is TGTGCCAGCAGCTTAACATCCTATAATTCACCCCTCCACTTT. This sequence encodes CASSLTSYNSPLHF. The variable domain in full, with the rest retrieved from reference TRBV7-9 and TRBJ1-6, is DTGVSQNPRHKITKRGQNVTFRCDPISEHNRLYWYRQTLGQGPEFLTYFQNEAQLEKSRLLSDRFSAERPKGSFSTLEIQRTEQGDSAMYLCASSLTSYNSPLHFGNGTRLTVT.

The chain has TRBV10-3 and TRBJ1-2; D not certain. Germline V gives CDR1 ENHRY, CDR2 SYGVKD. The length of the CDR3 is 13 residues. Trimming took off 4 bases at V and 4 bases at J, with 10 bases between the two ends. CDR3 sequence reads: CAISGEEGYGYTF. CDR3 bases: TGTGCCATCAGTGGCGAGGAGGGCTATGGCTACACCTTC.

The genes are TRBV11-2 and TRBJ2-3; weak D call: TRBD2 (7 bases). The CDR3 totals 15 residues. V lost 3 bases and J 2 bases, leaving 12 bases between the germline ends. Germline V gene lookup returns CDR1 SGHAT and CDR2 FQNNGV. The CDR3 spells CASSFLGGPTDTQYF. For the CDR3, the DNA is TGTGCCAGCAGCTTTCTCGGGGGGCCCACAGATACGCAGTATTTT. Full variable domain (remainder filled in from reference TRBV11-2 and TRBJ2-3): EAGVAQSPRYKIIEKRQSVAFWCNPISGHATLYWYQQILGQGPKLLIQFQNNGVVDDSQLPKDRFSAERLKGVDSTLKIQPAKLEDSAVYLCASSFLGGPTDTQYFGPGTRLTVL.